What follows are 10 T cell receptor beta chains derived from one specimen sequenced in a study of blood T cell repertoires in COVID-19. The method was immunoSEQ multiplex PCR; TCRdb's version includes in-frame clones alone and lacks a portion of them. The repertoire holds 70,000 to 95,000 clones, with about 85% as singletons. Sequenced sample: peripheral blood. The receptor set was obtained from a woman aged 65 to 85 with active or convalescent COVID-19.

This chain connects TRBV10-1 to TRBJ2-7, with D tentatively TRBD1 (6 bases). V shed 4 bases and J shed 7 bases, with 14 bases lying between them. This CDR3 contains 13 residues. CDR1 is WNHNN and CDR2 is SYGVQD in the germline V gene (reference sequence). The chain's CDR3 is CASSATGYGEQYF. DNA for the CDR3: TGCGCCAGCAGTGCGACAGGTTACGGAGAGCAGTACTTC.

V is TRBV12-3 or TRBV12-4 and J is TRBJ1-1; a possible D gene is TRBD1 (5 bases). The CDR3 covers 12 residues. V lost 2 bases and J 6 bases, leaving 7 bases between the germline ends. CDR3 sequence: CASSLFRAEAFF. The DNA of the CDR3 is TGTGCCAGCAGTTTATTCAGGGCTGAAGCTTTCTTT.

This clone was recorded only once. J is TRBJ2-1 and V is TRBV12-5; D might be TRBD1 (6 bases). The germline V and J ends were trimmed by 1 base and 7 bases, with 17 bases remaining between them. The CDR3 runs to 16 residues. Germline CDR1 is LGHNT and CDR2 is FRNRAP. CDR3 nucleotides: TGTGCTAGTGGTTTGGCCAAGGGTACAGGGAGTAATGAGCAGTTCTTC. Protein sequence: CASGLAKGTGSNEQFF. The variable domain in full, with the rest retrieved from reference TRBV12-5 and TRBJ2-1, is DARVTQTPRHKVTEMGQEVTMRCQPILGHNTVFWYRQTMMQGLELLAYFRNRAPLDDSGMPKDRFSAEMPDATLATLKIQPSEPRDSAVYFCASGLAKGTGSNEQFFGPGTRLTVL.

The CDR3: CASSQDDRGRTDTQYF. CDR3 sequence (DNA): TGTGCCAGCAGCCAAGACGACAGGGGGCGAACAGATACGCAGTATTTT. The chain recombines TRBV4-2 with TRBJ2-3, with 10 bases identical to TRBD1. Germline CDR1 LGHNA, CDR2 YNFKEQ. J was trimmed by 3 bases and V by 0 bases; bases with no gene match: 3. The CDR3 consists of 16 residues.

This clone has just one count. V usage is TRBV15 and J usage is TRBJ1-1; tentative D call: TRBD1 (6 bases). CDR1 is LNHNV and CDR2 is YYDKDF in the germline V gene (reference sequence). The length of the CDR3 is 16 residues. The V gene lost 0 bases and the J gene lost 5 bases, with 16 bases spanning the gap. The CDR3 protein is CATSRDLGLRGTEAFF. CDR3 bases: TGTGCCACCAGCAGAGATCTTGGCCTCAGGGGTACTGAAGCTTTCTTT.

V gene TRBV9 combines with J gene TRBJ1-4, with D possibly being TRBD1 (5 bases). Trimming took 2 bases from V and 0 from J, leaving 5 bases between them. The length of the CDR3 is 14 residues. Germline V gene sequence: CDR1 SGDLS, CDR2 YYNGEE. The CDR3 protein is CASSVGPTNEKLFF. The CDR3 DNA is TGTGCCAGCAGCGTGGGGCCAACTAATGAAAAACTGTTTTTT.

Of note for this clone: Other nucleotide sequences from this sample produce the same CDR3. This chain links TRBV7-9 with TRBJ1-1; no clear D. The CDR3 extends over 13 amino acids. The germline V gene encodes CDR1 SEHNR and CDR2 FQNEAQ (reference sequence). Deletions cut 3 bases from V and 0 bases from J, with 5 bases between. The CDR3 sequence is CASSFSMNTEAFF. The CDR3 DNA follows: TGTGCCAGCAGCTTCTCTATGAACACTGAAGCTTTCTTT.

The chain joins TRBV10-1 to TRBJ1-2; unclear D gene. Germline V gene lookup returns CDR1 WNHNN and CDR2 SYGVQD (reference sequence). The CDR3 extends over 15 amino acids. Trimming pared 4 bases from V and 2 bases from J, leaving 14 bases between. CDR3 sequence: CASSVKYGVNYGYTF. CDR3 coding DNA: TGCGCCAGCAGTGTTAAGTACGGGGTAAACTATGGCTACACCTTC.

The rearrangement joins TRBV6-1 to TRBJ2-2; 10 bases are shared with TRBD1. V was pared by 2 bases and J by 7 bases, with 4 bases of the junction left unmatched. CDR3 length equals 15 residues. Germline-derived CDR1 and CDR2 are MNHNS and SASEGT. CDR3 in DNA: TGTGCCAGCAGTGAATTGACAGGGGGCTACGGGGAGCTGTTTTTT. It codes for CASSELTGGYGELFF.

This clone occurred once. The chain is built from TRBV3-1 (or the pseudogene TRBV3-2) and TRBJ2-2; TRBD2 is a possible D gene (6 bases). V was clipped by 1 base and J by 2 bases, with 14 bases between them. The CDR3 is 17 residues long. Looked up from germline, CDR1 is LGHDT and CDR2 is YNNKEL (reference sequence). The CDR3 is CASSQAQRGYNTGELFF. CDR3 coding DNA: TGTGCCAGCAGCCAAGCGCAACGGGGGTATAACACCGGGGAGCTGTTTTTT.